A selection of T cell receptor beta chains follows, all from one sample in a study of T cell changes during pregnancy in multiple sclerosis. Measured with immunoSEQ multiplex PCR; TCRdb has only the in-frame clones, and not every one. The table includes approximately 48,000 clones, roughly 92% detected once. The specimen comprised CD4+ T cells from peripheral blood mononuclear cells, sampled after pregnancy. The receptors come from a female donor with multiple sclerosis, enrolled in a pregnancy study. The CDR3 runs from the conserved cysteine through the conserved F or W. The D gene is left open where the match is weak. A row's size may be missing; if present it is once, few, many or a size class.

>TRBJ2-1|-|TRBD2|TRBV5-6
CASSFSGSSYNEQFF
TGTGCCAGCAGCTTTAGCGGGAGCTCCTACAATGAGCAGTTCTTC
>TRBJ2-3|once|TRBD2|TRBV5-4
CASSFEGLADTQYF
TGTGCCAGCAGCTTCGAAGGACTAGCGGATACGCAGTATTTT
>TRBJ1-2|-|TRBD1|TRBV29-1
CSVHPQGARHGYTF
TGCAGCGTTCATCCACAGGGGGCTCGTCATGGCTACACCTTC
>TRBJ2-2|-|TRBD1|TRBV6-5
CAIRAGTGNTGELFF
TGTGCCATAAGGGCCGGGACAGGGAACACCGGGGAGCTGTTTTTT
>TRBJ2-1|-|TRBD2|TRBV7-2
CASSLVGTSRYNEQFF
TGTGCCAGCAGTTTAGTTGGGACTAGTCGTTACAATGAGCAGTTCTTC
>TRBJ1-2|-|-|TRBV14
CASSHNARQASGGYTF
TGTGCCAGCAGCCATAACGCCCGACAGGCCTCCGGTGGCTACACCTTC
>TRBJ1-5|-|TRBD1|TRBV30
CAWSTGTVNQPQHF
TGTGCCTGGAGTACCGGGACAGTCAATCAGCCCCAGCATTTT
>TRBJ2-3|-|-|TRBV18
CASSPSAVATDTQYF
TGTGCCAGCTCACCATCGGCGGTCGCCACAGATACGCAGTATTTT
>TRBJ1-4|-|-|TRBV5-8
CASSFPGGANEKLFF
TGTGCCAGCAGCTTCCCCGGGGGAGCTAATGAAAAACTGTTTTTT
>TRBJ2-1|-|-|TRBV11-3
CASSLDTDNEQFF
TGTGCCAGCAGCTTAGATACGGACAATGAGCAGTTCTTC
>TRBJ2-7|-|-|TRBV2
CASSELKQVVQYF
TGTGCCAGCAGTGAACTCAAACAGGTAGTGCAGTACTTC
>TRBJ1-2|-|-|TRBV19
CASSQRDGYGYTF
TGTGCCAGTAGTCAGCGGGACGGTTATGGCTACACCTTC
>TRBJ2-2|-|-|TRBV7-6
CASSSQGFGELFF
TGTGCCAGCAGCTCTCAGGGGTTCGGGGAGCTGTTTTTT
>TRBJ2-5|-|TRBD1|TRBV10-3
CAISESQGIVETQYF
TGTGCCATCAGTGAGTCACAGGGGATAGTAGAGACCCAGTACTTC
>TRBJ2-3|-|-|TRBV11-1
CASSLGGGESTDTQYF
TGTGCCAGCAGCCTGGGCGGGGGCGAAAGCACAGATACGCAGTATTTT
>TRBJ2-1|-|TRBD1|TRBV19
CASSLPGQGNNEQFF
TGTGCCAGTAGTTTACCGGGACAGGGCAACAATGAGCAGTTCTTC
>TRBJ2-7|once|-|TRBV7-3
CASSPGGAGTYEQYF
TGTGCCAGCAGCCCCGGCGGGGCCGGAACCTACGAGCAGTACTTC
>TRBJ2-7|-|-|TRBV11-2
CASSLGLRFYEQYF
TGTGCCAGCAGCTTAGGTCTGCGATTCTACGAGCAGTACTTC
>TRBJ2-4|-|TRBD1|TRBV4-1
CASGATGQSNIQYF
TGCGCCAGCGGCGCGACAGGGCAATCGAACATTCAGTACTTC
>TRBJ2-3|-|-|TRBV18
CASSPGDFPSTDTQYF
TGTGCCAGCTCACCTGGGGACTTCCCTAGCACAGATACGCAGTATTTT
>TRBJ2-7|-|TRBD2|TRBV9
CASSVTSGTYEQYF
TGTGCCAGCAGCGTAACTAGCGGCACCTACGAGCAGTACTTC
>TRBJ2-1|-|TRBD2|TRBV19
CASKSVGLAGAVEQFF
TGTGCCAGTAAATCAGTAGGACTAGCGGGAGCGGTTGAGCAGTTCTTC
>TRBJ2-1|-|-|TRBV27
CASSPLSSGSYNEQFF
TGTGCCAGCAGTCCACTTTCCTCGGGTTCCTACAATGAGCAGTTCTTC
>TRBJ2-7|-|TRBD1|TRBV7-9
CASSPGQDREQYF
TGTGCCAGCAGCCCCGGACAGGACCGCGAGCAGTACTTC
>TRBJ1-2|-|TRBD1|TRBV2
CASSGTGGNYGYTF
TGTGCCAGCAGTGGGACAGGGGGGAACTATGGCTACACCTTC
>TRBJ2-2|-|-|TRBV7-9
CASSLREWELFF
TGTGCCAGCAGCTTACGGGAATGGGAGCTGTTTTTT
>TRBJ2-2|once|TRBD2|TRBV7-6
CASSLDGLAGELFF
TGTGCCAGCAGCTTAGATGGACTAGCGGGAGAGCTGTTTTTT
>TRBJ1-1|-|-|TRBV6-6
CASSYSKSQMNTEAFF
TGTGCCAGCAGTTACTCGAAGAGCCAAATGAACACTGAAGCTTTCTTT
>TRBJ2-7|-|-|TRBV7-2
CASSLVSTEDSSYEQYF
TGTGCCAGCAGCTTAGTGTCTACCGAGGATAGCTCCTACGAGCAGTACTTC
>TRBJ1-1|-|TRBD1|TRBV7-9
CASSGTGRRDTEAFF
TGTGCCAGCAGCGGGACAGGGAGAAGGGACACTGAAGCTTTCTTT
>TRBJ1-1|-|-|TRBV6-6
CASKQNTEAFF
TGTGCCAGCAAACAGAACACTGAAGCTTTCTTT
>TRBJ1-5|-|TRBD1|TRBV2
CASSEDRALGQPQHF
TGTGCCAGCAGTGAGGACAGGGCGTTAGGTCAGCCCCAGCATTTT
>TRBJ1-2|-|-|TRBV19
CASSIDRTVRRYTF
TGTGCCAGTAGTATAGATCGAACAGTTAGGCGCTACACCTTC
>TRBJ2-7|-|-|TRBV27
CASSLENGGTYEQYF
TGTGCCAGCAGTTTAGAGAACGGAGGTACCTACGAGCAGTACTTC
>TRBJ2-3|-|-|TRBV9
CASSPRDSDFTDTQYF
TGTGCCAGCAGCCCCCGGGATAGCGACTTCACAGATACGCAGTATTTT
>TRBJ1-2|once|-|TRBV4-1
CASSHGTNYGYTF
TGCGCCAGCAGCCACGGGACTAACTATGGCTACACCTTC
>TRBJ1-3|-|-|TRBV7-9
CASSLFSLSSGNTIYF
TGTGCCAGCAGCTTATTCAGTCTCTCCTCTGGAAACACCATATATTTT
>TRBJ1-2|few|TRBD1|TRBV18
CASSSRTGSTDGYTF
TGTGCCAGCTCATCCCGGACAGGGTCCACGGATGGCTACACCTTC
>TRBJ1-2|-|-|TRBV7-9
CASSSHREPDGYTF
TGTGCCAGCAGCTCCCACAGGGAGCCAGATGGCTACACCTTC
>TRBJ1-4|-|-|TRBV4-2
CASSQAGLGGKTEKLFF
TGTGCCAGCAGCCAAGCGGGGTTGGGCGGGAAAACGGAAAAACTGTTTTTT
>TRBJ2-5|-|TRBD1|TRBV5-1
CASSLGDSQETQYF
TGCGCCAGCAGCTTGGGGGACAGTCAAGAGACCCAGTACTTC
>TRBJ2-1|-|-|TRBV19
CATQDSLYEQFF
TGTGCCACCCAGGACAGTCTATATGAGCAGTTCTTC
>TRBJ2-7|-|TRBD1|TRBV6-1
CASSFSGQGPNEQYF
TGTGCCAGCAGCTTCTCGGGACAGGGCCCGAACGAGCAGTACTTC
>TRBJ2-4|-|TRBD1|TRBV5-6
CASSPTGENIQYF
TGTGCCAGCAGCCCTACAGGGGAAAACATTCAGTACTTC
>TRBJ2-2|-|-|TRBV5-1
CASSLDGHTTGELFF
TGCGCCAGCAGCTTGGATGGACACACCACCGGGGAGCTGTTTTTT
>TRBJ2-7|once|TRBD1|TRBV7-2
CASSLTGVNYEQYF
TGTGCCAGCAGCTTAACAGGGGTCAATTACGAGCAGTACTTC
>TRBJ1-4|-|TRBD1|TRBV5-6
CASSYPGQYKLFF
TGTGCCAGCAGCTACCCGGGACAGTATAAACTGTTTTTT
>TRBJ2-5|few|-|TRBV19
CASSQPGRRGETQYF
TGTGCCAGTAGTCAACCCGGGAGAAGAGGAGAGACCCAGTACTTC
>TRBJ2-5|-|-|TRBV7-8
CASSSPRAGMGETQYF
TGTGCCAGCAGCTCCCCTCGGGCAGGGATGGGAGAGACCCAGTACTTC
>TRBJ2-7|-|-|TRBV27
CASSPWDTLSYEQYF
TGTGCCAGCAGTCCCTGGGACACCCTATCCTACGAGCAGTACTTC
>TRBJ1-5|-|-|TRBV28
CASSTAHGQPQHF
TGTGCCAGCTCGACAGCCCATGGTCAGCCCCAGCATTTT
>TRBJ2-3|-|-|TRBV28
CASGPGTSTDTQYF
TGTGCTTCTGGACCCGGGACAAGCACAGATACGCAGTATTTT
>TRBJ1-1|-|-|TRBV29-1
CSVARGAGTEAFF
TGCAGCGTGGCCCGGGGGGCTGGCACTGAAGCTTTCTTT
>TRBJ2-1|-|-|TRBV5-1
CASSLFWGPDNEQFF
TGCGCCAGCAGCTTGTTCTGGGGCCCCGACAATGAGCAGTTCTTC